Below are 4 T cell receptor beta chains sequenced from a single sample in a study of control samples from healthy donors and cancer patients. Profiled with immunoSEQ multiplex PCR; TCRdb holds only in-frame clones, not every one. This table has some 410,000 clones, approximately 92% appearing once. Source material: PBMCs. These receptors all come from a man between 40 and 49 years old with head and neck cancer.

This chain uses TRBV30 with TRBJ2-2, with 10 bases aligning to TRBD1. The V segment lost 7 bases and the J segment 5 bases; nucleotides outside the gene matches: 10. From germline, CDR1 is GTSNPN and CDR2 SVGIG (reference sequence). This CDR3 is 15 amino acids long. CDR3 DNA: TGTGCCTCCGACCGCGGGACAGGGGTGACCGGGGAGCTGTTTTTT. Its translation is CASDRGTGVTGELFF.

This clone was seen more than once but under ten times. This chain uses TRBV5-4 with TRBJ2-7, with 9 nucleotides matching TRBD2. V trimming: 0 bases; J trimming: 5 bases; junction bases outside the gene matches: 6. CDR1 is SGHNT and CDR2 is YYREEE in the germline V gene (reference sequence). The CDR3 length is 15 residues. CDR3 loop: CASSLAAGGDHEQYF. CDR3 nucleotide sequence: TGTGCCAGCAGCTTGGCGGCGGGAGGGGACCACGAGCAGTACTTC.

This clone was observed once. Other DNA sequences of this sample code for an identical CDR3. The genes are TRBV28 and TRBJ2-4; maybe TRBD1 (5 bases). Germline assignment: CDR1 MDHEN and CDR2 SYDVKM. Trimming took off 4 bases at V and 10 bases at J, with 20 bases between the two ends. This CDR3 is 15 amino acids long. In nucleotides, the CDR3 is TGTGCCAGCAGTTCGACAGTGGGGTTGGGCTTAATTCAGTACTTC. Amino acid sequence: CASSSTVGLGLIQYF.

The chain recombines TRBV2 with TRBJ1-2, with 9 positions matching TRBD1. V gave up 7 bases and J gave up 5 bases; unmatched junction bases: 8. The germline gives CDR1 SNHLY, CDR2 FYNNEI. The CDR3 extends over 14 amino acids. For the CDR3, the DNA is TGTGCCAGCACTGGGGGGACAGGGCGATATGGCTACACCTTC. Its translation is CASTGGTGRYGYTF.